This is a list of T cell receptor beta chains from one sample in a study of CD8 T cells in Susac syndrome. Using its own MiXCR run on the immunoSEQ multiplex PCR reads, TCRdb lists one record per CDR3 protein. Of approximately 190,000 distinct CDR3 sequences in the sample, roughly 96% were seen once. The sample consisted of CD4+ T cells from PBMCs. Receptors were obtained from a human donor with multiple sclerosis. CDR3s leave out the opening cysteine and the closing phenylalanine or tryptophan.

J,V,CDR3
TRBJ2-5,TRBV12-3/TRBV12-4,ASSSGGTQY
TRBJ2-7,TRBV2,ASSLGTAKTYEQY
TRBJ2-1,TRBV20-1,SAGLAGGYNEQF
TRBJ2-7,TRBV25-1,ASSEHPGDEQY
TRBJ2-1,TRBV7-2,ASSPGGPGVEDEQF
TRBJ2-3,TRBV15,ATSSPGGRAPDTQY
TRBJ2-7,TRBV20-1,SARGDRELGEQY
TRBJ2-1,TRBV12-3/TRBV12-4,ASSSRSPLAGTYNEQF
TRBJ2-5,TRBV15,ATSRGPEETQY
TRBJ2-1,TRBV12-3/TRBV12-4,ASSRTSGSFAYNEQF
TRBJ2-5,TRBV9,ASSESPSGNQETQY
TRBJ2-7,TRBV6-5,ASTGTDYEQY
TRBJ1-2,TRBV30,AWGTGRYSYGYT
TRBJ1-1,TRBV2,ASTGQWNTEAF
TRBJ1-4,TRBV6-5,ASSNLQGREKLF
TRBJ2-1,TRBV24-1,ATSSGGSSYNEQF
TRBJ1-4,TRBV20-1,SAREVAGAEKLF
TRBJ2-3,TRBV24-1,ATSDLEHSGRRDTQY
TRBJ2-5,TRBV29-1,SVDSGIGETQY
TRBJ1-1,TRBV27,ASSLARATEAF
TRBJ2-2,TRBV29-1,SVESQGPFTGELF
TRBJ2-2,TRBV7-8,ASAGFRDQAGELF